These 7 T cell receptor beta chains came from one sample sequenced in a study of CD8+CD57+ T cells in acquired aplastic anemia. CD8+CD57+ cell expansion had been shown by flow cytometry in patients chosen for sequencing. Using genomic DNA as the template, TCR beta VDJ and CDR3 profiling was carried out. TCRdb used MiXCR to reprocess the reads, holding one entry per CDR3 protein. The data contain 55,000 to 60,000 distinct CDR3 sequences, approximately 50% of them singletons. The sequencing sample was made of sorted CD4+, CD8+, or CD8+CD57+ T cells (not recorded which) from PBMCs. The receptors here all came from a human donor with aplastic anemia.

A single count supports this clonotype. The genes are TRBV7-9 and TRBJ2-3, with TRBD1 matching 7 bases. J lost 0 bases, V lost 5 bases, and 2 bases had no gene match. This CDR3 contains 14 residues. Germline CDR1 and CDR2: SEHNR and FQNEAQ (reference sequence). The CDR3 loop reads CASSQQGSTDTQYF. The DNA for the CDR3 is TGTGCCAGCAGCCAACAGGGGAGCACAGATACGCAGTATTTT.

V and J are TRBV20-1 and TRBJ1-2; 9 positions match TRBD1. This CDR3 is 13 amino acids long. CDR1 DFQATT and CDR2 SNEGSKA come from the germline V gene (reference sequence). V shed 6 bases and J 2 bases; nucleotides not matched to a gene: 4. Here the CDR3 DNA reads TGCAGTGCGCGGGACAGGGAAAACTATGGCTACACCTTC. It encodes CSARDRENYGYTF.

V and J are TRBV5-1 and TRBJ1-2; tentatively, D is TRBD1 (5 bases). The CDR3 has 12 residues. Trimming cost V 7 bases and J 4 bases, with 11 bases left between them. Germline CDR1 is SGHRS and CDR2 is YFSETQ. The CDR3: CASGRDLYGYTF. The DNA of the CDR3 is TGCGCCAGCGGTAGGGACCTCTATGGCTACACCTTC. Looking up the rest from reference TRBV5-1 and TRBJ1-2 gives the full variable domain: KAGVTQTPRYLIKTRGQQVTLSCSPISGHRSVSWYQQTPGQGLQFLFEYFSETQRNKGNFPGRFSGRQFSNSRSEMNVSTLELGDSALYLCASGRDLYGYTFGSGTRLTVV.

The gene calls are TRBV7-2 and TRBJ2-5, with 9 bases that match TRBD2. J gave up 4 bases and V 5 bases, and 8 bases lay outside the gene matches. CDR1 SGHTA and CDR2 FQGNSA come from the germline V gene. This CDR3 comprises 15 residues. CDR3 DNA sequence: TGTGCCAGCAGCCTCGGCGGGGGGGGAGGAGAGACCCAGTACTTC. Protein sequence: CASSLGGGGGETQYF.

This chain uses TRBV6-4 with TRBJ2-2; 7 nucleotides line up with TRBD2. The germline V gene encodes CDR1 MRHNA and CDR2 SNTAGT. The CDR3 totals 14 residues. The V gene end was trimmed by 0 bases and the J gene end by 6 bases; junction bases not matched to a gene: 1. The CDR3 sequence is CASSDSTSAGELFF. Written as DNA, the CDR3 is TGTGCCAGCAGTGACTCAACTAGCGCCGGGGAGCTGTTTTTT.

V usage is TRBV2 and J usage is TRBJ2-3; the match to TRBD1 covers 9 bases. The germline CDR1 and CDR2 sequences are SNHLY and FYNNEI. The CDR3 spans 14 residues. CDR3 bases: TGTGCAGTAAGAGGTGGGACAGGGCTAGATACGCAGTATTTT. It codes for CAVRGGTGLDTQYF.

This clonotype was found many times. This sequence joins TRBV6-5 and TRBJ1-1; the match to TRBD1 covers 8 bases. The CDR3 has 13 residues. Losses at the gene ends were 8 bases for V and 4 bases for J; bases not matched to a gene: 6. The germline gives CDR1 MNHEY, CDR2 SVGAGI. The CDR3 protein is CASRTGPFTEAFF. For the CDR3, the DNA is TGTGCCAGCCGGACAGGGCCGTTCACTGAAGCTTTCTTT.